This TCR beta chain was found in a study of blood T cell repertoires in COVID-19. This table comes from immunoSEQ multiplex PCR, and its TCRdb copy is limited to in-frame clones, with some not included. This sample has roughly 150,000 clones, with around 82% found just once. This clonotype originated in a woman between 65 and 79 years old who had recovered from COVID-19. Sequenced: peripheral blood.

CDR3 nucleotide sequence: TGCGCCAGCAACCAAGGGGTGATGACTGAAGCTTTCTTT. Translating it yields CASNQGVMTEAFF. The V and J genes are TRBV5-1 and TRBJ1-1; D is perhaps TRBD1 (5 bases). Germline V CDR1 and CDR2: SGHRS, YFSETQ. Trimming removed 6 bases from V and 5 bases from J, with 14 bases in between. This CDR3 has 13 residues.